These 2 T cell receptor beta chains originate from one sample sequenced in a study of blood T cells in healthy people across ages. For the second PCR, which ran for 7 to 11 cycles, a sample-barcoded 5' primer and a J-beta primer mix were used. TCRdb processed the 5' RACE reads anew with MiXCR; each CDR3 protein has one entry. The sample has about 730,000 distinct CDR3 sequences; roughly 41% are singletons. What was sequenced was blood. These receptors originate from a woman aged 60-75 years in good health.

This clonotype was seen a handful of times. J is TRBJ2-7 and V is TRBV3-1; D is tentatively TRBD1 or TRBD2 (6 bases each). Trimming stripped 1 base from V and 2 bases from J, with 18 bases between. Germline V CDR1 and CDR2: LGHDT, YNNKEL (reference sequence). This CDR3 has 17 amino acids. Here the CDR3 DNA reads TGTGCCAGCAGCCAAGGTCTATCCGGGGGCCTCGCCTACGAGCAGTACTTC. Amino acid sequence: CASSQGLSGGLAYEQYF.

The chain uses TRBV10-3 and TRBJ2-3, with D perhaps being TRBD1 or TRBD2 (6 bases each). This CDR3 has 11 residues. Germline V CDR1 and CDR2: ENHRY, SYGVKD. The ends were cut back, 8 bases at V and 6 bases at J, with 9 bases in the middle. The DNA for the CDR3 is TGTGCCATCGGAGGGGGGGATACGCAGTATTTT. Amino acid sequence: CAIGGGDTQYF.